One and the same sample provided the 7 T cell receptor beta chains below, sequenced in a study of blood T cell repertoires in COVID-19. The method was immunoSEQ multiplex PCR; TCRdb's version includes in-frame clones alone and lacks a portion of them. The sample consists of about 70,000 clones, 90% to 95% of them appearing once. The sample taken for sequencing was peripheral blood. The receptor set was obtained from a human donor in a cohort sampled during active COVID-19.

The chain is built from TRBV9 and TRBJ1-2; 9 bases align to TRBD1. Germline V gene lookup returns CDR1 SGDLS and CDR2 YYNGEE. The CDR3 consists of 15 residues. With V trimmed by 4 bases and J by 4 bases, 8 bases remained unmatched. The CDR3 spells CASSPRGQGIYGYTF. The CDR3 DNA sequence: TGTGCCAGCAGCCCCCGGGGACAGGGTATCTATGGCTACACCTTC.

V usage is TRBV30 and J usage is TRBJ2-7, with D perhaps matching TRBD1 (5 bases). Between the trimmed V and J ends, which lost 2 bases and 2 bases, there was a span of 10 bases. The CDR3 consists of 13 residues. Germline V lookup: CDR1 GTSNPN, CDR2 SVGIG (reference sequence). In DNA, the CDR3 is TGTGCCTGGAGTACGACAGCCACCTACGAGCAGTACTTC. Its protein is CAWSTTATYEQYF.

The V gene is TRBV30, the J gene TRBJ2-7, with D maybe TRBD2 (7 bases). CDR1 and CDR2 from the germline V gene are GTSNPN and SVGIG (reference sequence). The CDR3 has 15 residues. Deletions cut 0 bases from V and 4 bases from J, with 16 bases between. Here the CDR3 DNA reads TGTGCCTGGAGTGTACGTGGGGGGGCTTGGTACGAGCAGTACTTC. Amino acids: CAWSVRGGAWYEQYF.

V is TRBV29-1 and J is TRBJ1-1; TRBD1 might be the D (6 bases). The germline V gene encodes CDR1 SQVTM and CDR2 ANQGSEA. V lost 3 bases to trimming and J lost 8 bases, with 19 bases between them. The CDR3 is made up of 14 amino acids. The CDR3 spells CSVEGALGRREAFF. CDR3 DNA sequence: TGCAGCGTTGAGGGGGCCCTGGGGCGCCGAGAAGCTTTCTTT. Looking up the rest from reference TRBV29-1 and TRBJ1-1 gives the full variable domain: SAVISQKPSRDICQRGTSLTIQCQVDSQVTMMFWYRQQPGQSLTLIATANQGSEATYESGFVIDKFPISRPNLTFSTLTVSNMSPEDSSIYLCSVEGALGRREAFFGQGTRLTVV.

The rearrangement joins TRBV7-2 to TRBJ2-7; 9 positions agree with TRBD1. The V gene's germline CDR1 is SGHTA and CDR2 FQGNSA. After removal of 5 bases from V and 6 bases from J, the junction contained 8 bases not matched to a gene. The CDR3 runs 14 residues. Here the CDR3 DNA reads TGTGCCAGCAGCCATAGGACAGGGGATTCCGAGCAGTACTTC. This encodes CASSHRTGDSEQYF.

Comments on this clone: A read error may account for a junction end that differs from germline. The genes are TRBV7-2 and TRBJ1-2; D is undetermined. The germline CDR1 and CDR2 sequences are SGHTA and FQGNSA. The CDR3 spans 14 residues. The CDR3 DNA follows: TGTGCCAGCACCTTAGACCAGGTCCACATGGGCTACACCTTC. Its protein product is CASTLDQVHMGYTF.

The rearrangement uses TRBV6-2 or TRBV6-3 and TRBJ2-7; 8 bases are a match to TRBD1. Germline V gene sequence: CDR1 MNHEY, CDR2 SVGEGT. The V segment lost 0 bases and the J segment 5 bases; nucleotides outside the gene matches: 12. This CDR3 contains 17 residues. CDR3 in amino acids: CASSYSPTGEFLNEQYF. For the CDR3, the DNA is TGTGCCAGCAGTTACTCGCCGACAGGGGAGTTTTTGAACGAGCAGTACTTC.